This T cell receptor (beta chain) was observed in a study of CD8+ T cells in alopecia areata. Treatment described: oral pan-JAK inhibitor, 5-10 mg twice daily. Extracted RNA was reverse transcribed, and the resulting cDNA served as sequencing template. The table came from immunoSEQ multiplex PCR; TCRdb's copy has only in-frame clones and leaves some out. The sample contains 170,000 or so clones, around 60% of which appear only once. V was cut by 11 bases and J by 1 base, with 17 bases left in between. This CDR3 has 14 amino acids. Per germline, CDR1 LNHNV and CDR2 YYDKDF (reference sequence). The V gene is TRBV15, the J gene TRBJ1-1; the D gene is possibly TRBD1 (5 bases). The source was CD8+ T cells sorted from blood, collected at week 24, from a patient treated with tofacitinib. The receptor was derived from a human donor with alopecia areata. CDR3 amino acids: CASKGREGNTEAFF. The CDR3 nucleotides read TGTGCCTCGAAGGGCAGGGAGGGGAACACTGAAGCTTTCTTT.